What follows is one T cell receptor (beta chain) and its context. These data come from a study of shared clonotypes between healthy human individuals. Study-level information: Donor composition was two women and a few men, aged 18 to 49.

Measured with immunoSEQ multiplex PCR; TCRdb has only the in-frame clones, and not every one. The table has a few million clones, around nine tenths seen once. This clonotype was sampled from a man in his late teens or twenties in good health. Sequences were obtained from naive CD4+ T cells sorted from blood. The subset denotes: CD45RA+ positively selected.

This CDR3 reads CASSPVYQETQYF. In DNA, the CDR3 is TGCGCCAGCAGCCCGGTCTACCAAGAGACCCAGTACTTC. V is TRBV5-1 and J is TRBJ2-5; D is unresolved. CDR1 SGHRS and CDR2 YFSETQ come from the germline V gene. This CDR3 is 13 amino acids long. Trimming removed 4 bases from V and 0 bases from J, with 7 bases in between.